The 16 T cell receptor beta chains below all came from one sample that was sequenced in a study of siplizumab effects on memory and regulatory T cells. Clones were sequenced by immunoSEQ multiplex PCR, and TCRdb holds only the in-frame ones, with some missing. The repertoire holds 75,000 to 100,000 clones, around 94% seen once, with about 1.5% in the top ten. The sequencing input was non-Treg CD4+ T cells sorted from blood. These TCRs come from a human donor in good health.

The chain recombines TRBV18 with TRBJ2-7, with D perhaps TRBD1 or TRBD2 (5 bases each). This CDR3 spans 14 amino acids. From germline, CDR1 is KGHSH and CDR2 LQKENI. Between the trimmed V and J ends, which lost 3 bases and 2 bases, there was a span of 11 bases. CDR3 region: CASSPPQGAYEQYF. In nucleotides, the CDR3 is TGTGCCAGCTCACCTCCGCAGGGAGCCTACGAGCAGTACTTC.

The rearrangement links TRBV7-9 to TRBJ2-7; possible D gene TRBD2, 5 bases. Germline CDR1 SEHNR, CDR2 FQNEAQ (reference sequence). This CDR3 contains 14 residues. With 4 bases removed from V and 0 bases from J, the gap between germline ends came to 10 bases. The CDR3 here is CASSSWTVSYEQYF. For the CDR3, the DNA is TGTGCCAGCAGCTCCTGGACTGTCTCCTACGAGCAGTACTTC.

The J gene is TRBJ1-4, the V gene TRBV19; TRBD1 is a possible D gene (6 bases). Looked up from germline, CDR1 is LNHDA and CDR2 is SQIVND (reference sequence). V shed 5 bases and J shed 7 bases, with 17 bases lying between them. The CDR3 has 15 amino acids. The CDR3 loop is CASSSTGLGLEKLFF. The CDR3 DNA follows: TGTGCCAGTAGTTCCACAGGGTTGGGGCTTGAAAAACTGTTTTTT.

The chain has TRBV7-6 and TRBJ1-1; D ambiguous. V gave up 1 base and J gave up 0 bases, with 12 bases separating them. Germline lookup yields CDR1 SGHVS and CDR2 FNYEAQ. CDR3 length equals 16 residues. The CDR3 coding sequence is TGTGCCAGCAGCTTAGGTCAAGCCAGGATGAACACTGAAGCTTTCTTT. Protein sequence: CASSLGQARMNTEAFF.

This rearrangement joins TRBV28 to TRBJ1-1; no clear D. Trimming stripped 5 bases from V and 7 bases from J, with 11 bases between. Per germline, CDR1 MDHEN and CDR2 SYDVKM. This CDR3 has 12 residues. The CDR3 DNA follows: TGTGCCAGCAGTCCCCCCGCCAATGAAGCTTTCTTT. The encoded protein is CASSPPANEAFF.

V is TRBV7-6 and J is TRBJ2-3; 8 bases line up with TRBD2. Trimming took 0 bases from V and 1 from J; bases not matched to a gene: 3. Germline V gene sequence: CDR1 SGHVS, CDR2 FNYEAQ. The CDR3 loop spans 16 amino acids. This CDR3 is CASSLASSGGTDTQYF. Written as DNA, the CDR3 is TGTGCCAGCAGCTTAGCTAGTAGCGGGGGCACAGATACGCAGTATTTT. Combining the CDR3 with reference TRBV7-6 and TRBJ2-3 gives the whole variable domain GAGVSQSPRYKVTKRGQDVALRCDPISGHVSLYWYRQALGQGPEFLTYFNYEAQQDKSGLPNDRFSAERPEGSISTLTIQRTEQRDSAMYRCASSLASSGGTDTQYFGPGTRLTVL.

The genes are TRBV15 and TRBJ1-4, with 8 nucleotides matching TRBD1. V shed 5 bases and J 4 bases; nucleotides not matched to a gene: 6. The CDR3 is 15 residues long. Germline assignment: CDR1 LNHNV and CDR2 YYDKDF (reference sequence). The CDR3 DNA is TGTGCCACCAGCTCCTGGACAGGGAATAATGAAAAACTGTTTTTT. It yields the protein CATSSWTGNNEKLFF.

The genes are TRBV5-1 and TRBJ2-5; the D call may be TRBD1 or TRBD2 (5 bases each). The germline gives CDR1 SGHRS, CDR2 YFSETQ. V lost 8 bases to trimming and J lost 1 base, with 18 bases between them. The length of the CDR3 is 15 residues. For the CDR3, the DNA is TGCGCCAGTAGGGGTAGCGTATCTCCCCAAGAGACCCAGTACTTC. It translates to CASRGSVSPQETQYF.

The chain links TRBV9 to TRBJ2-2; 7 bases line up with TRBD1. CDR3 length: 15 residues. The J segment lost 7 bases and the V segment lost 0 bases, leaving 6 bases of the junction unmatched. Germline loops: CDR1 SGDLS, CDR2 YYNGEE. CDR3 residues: CASSVERGRGGELFF. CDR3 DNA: TGTGCCAGCAGCGTAGAGAGGGGGCGTGGCGGGGAGCTGTTTTTT. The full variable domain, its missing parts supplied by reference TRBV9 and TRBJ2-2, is DSGVTQTPKHLITATGQRVTLRCSPRSGDLSVYWYQQSLDQGLQFLIQYYNGEERAKGNILERFSAQQFPDLHSELNLSSLELGDSALYFCASSVERGRGGELFFGEGSRLTVL.

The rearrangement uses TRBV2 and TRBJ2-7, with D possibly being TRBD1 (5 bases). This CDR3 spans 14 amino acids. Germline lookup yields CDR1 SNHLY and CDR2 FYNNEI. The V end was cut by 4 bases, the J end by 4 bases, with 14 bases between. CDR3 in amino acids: CASSVEAGSYEQYF. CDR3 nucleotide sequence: TGTGCCAGCAGTGTAGAGGCAGGGTCTTACGAGCAGTACTTC.

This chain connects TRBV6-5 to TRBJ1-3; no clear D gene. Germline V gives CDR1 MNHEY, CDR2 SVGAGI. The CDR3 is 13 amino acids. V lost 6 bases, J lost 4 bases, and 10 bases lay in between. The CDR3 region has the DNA TGTGCCAGCAGCGACCCACCCGGAAACACCATATATTTT. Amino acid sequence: CASSDPPGNTIYF.

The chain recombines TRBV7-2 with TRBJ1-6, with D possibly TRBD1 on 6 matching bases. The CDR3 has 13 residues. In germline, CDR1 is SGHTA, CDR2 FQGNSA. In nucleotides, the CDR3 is TGTGCGACGAGGGGGGGCTTTAATTCACCCCTCCACTTT. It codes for CATRGGFNSPLHF.

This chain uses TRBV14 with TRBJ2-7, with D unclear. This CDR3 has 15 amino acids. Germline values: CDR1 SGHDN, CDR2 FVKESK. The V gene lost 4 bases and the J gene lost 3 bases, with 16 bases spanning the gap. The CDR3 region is CASSLGAGGYYEQYF. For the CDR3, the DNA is TGTGCCAGCAGCCTCGGTGCCGGTGGATACTACGAGCAGTACTTC.

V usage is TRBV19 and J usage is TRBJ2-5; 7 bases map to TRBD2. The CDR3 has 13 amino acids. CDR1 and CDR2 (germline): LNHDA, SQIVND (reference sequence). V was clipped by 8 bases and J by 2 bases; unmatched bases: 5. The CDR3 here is CASAPSGQETQYF. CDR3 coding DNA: TGTGCCAGTGCTCCTAGCGGACAAGAGACCCAGTACTTC.

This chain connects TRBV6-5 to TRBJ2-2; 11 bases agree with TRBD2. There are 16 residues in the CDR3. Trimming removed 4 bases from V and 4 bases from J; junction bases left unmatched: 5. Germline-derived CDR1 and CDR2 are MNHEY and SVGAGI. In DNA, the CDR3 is TGTGCCAGCAGTTTCCACGGGACTAGCGGCACCGGGGAGCTGTTTTTT. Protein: CASSFHGTSGTGELFF.

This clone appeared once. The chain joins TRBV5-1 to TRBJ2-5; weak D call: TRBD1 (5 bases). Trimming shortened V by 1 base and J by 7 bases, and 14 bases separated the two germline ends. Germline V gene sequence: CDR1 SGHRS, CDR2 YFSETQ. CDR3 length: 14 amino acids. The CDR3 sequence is CASSLPGSVGTQYF. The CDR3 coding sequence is TGCGCCAGCAGCTTGCCAGGGTCGGTAGGGACCCAGTACTTC.